The clone carrying this T cell receptor (beta chain) was detected once. The sample belongs to a study of T cell changes during pregnancy in multiple sclerosis. Sequenced by immunoSEQ multiplex PCR; TCRdb stores in-frame clones only, minus some. The data show about 50,000 clones, around 90% seen once. This receptor was identified in a female donor with multiple sclerosis, enrolled in a pregnancy study. Source: CD4+ T cells from peripheral blood mononuclear cells, taken after pregnancy.

The CDR3 DNA follows: TGTGCCAGCAGCTTAGGTGGGGGCAGGGGGCGCGGACAGCCCCAGCATTTT. It is translated as CASSLGGGRGRGQPQHF. The chain employs TRBV7-9 and TRBJ1-5, with 8 bases aligning to TRBD1. The CDR3 runs to 17 residues. Germline CDR1 is SEHNR and CDR2 is FQNEAQ (reference sequence). After removal of 1 base from V and 7 bases from J, the junction contained 12 bases not matched to a gene. The entire variable domain, with the rest obtained from reference TRBV7-9 and TRBJ1-5, is as follows: DTGVSQNPRHKITKRGQNVTFRCDPISEHNRLYWYRQTLGQGPEFLTYFQNEAQLEKSRLLSDRFSAERPKGSFSTLEIQRTEQGDSAMYLCASSLGGGRGRGQPQHFGDGTRLSIL.